The 3 T cell receptor beta chains listed next were all sequenced from one sample in a study of blood T cells in healthy people across ages. The second PCR ran roughly 6 to 11 cycles with a sample-barcoded 5' primer and J-beta primers. Each CDR3 protein gets one entry after TCRdb re-called the 5' RACE reads with MiXCR. The sample lists roughly 700,000 distinct CDR3 sequences; around half were seen once. Input material: blood. The receptors shown here come from a woman aged 55-70 years in good health.

With respect to this clonotype: Germline and junction disagree at one end, which may indicate a read error. The J gene is TRBJ2-6, the V gene TRBV7-2; 10 bases line up with TRBD2. Germline V CDR1 and CDR2: SGHTA, FQGNSA. CDR3 size: 17 residues. The CDR3 sequence: CASSPFTSGIGAYVLTF. Here the CDR3 DNA reads TGTGCCAGCAGCCCTTTCACTAGCGGGATTGGGGCCTACGTCCTGACTTTC.

This clonotype turned up a few times. The genes are TRBV7-8 and TRBJ2-7; 8 bases are shared with TRBD2. Unmatched junction bases numbered 8, after V lost 1 base and J lost 9 bases. The CDR3 length is 14 residues. From germline, CDR1 is SGHVS and CDR2 FQNEAQ. The CDR3 loop is CASSLVITGGAQYF. The CDR3 region has the DNA TGTGCCAGCAGCTTAGTTATCACGGGAGGGGCGCAGTACTTC.

In its sample, this clonotype was seen a few times. In DNA, the CDR3 is TGCGCCAGCAGCGCCCCGGGACAACCCTACAATGAGCAGTTCTTC. Amino acid sequence: CASSAPGQPYNEQFF. The chain has TRBV5-1 and TRBJ2-1, with D maybe TRBD1 (6 bases). The germline V gene encodes CDR1 SGHRS and CDR2 YFSETQ. Trimming took 4 bases from V and 2 from J, leaving 13 bases between them. This CDR3 region has 15 residues. The whole variable domain, remainder taken from reference TRBV5-1 and TRBJ2-1, is KAGVTQTPRYLIKTRGQQVTLSCSPISGHRSVSWYQQTPGQGLQFLFEYFSETQRNKGNFPGRFSGRQFSNSRSEMNVSTLELGDSALYLCASSAPGQPYNEQFFGPGTRLTVL.